Shown below are 19 T cell receptor beta chains from a single sample sequenced in a study of T cell changes during pregnancy in multiple sclerosis. This table comes from immunoSEQ multiplex PCR, and its TCRdb copy is limited to in-frame clones, with some not included. The table shows around 62,000 clones, with 90% to 95% occurring only once. Sequences were derived from CD8+ T cells from peripheral blood mononuclear cells, sampled in the second trimester of pregnancy. Receptors were obtained from a female donor with multiple sclerosis, enrolled in a pregnancy study.

J is TRBJ2-1 and V is TRBV7-6; D gene ambiguous. Germline V gene sequence: CDR1 SGHVS, CDR2 FNYEAQ. This CDR3 region has 14 residues. V dropped 5 bases and J dropped 5 bases, with 13 bases sitting between them. CDR3 DNA: TGTGCCAGCAGCCTACTCCTTCGGGACAATGAGCAGTTCTTC. Translation gives CASSLLLRDNEQFF. Full variable domain (missing parts from reference TRBV7-6 and TRBJ2-1): GAGVSQSPRYKVTKRGQDVALRCDPISGHVSLYWYRQALGQGPEFLTYFNYEAQQDKSGLPNDRFSAERPEGSISTLTIQRTEQRDSAMYRCASSLLLRDNEQFFGPGTRLTVL.

This chain joins TRBV6-5 and TRBJ1-2; possible D gene TRBD1, 6 bases. V was pared by 6 bases and J by 4 bases, with 18 bases between. Germline V gene data show CDR1 as MNHEY and CDR2 as SVGAGI. The CDR3 spans 15 residues. CDR3 sequence: CASSLSQGPSYGYTF. As DNA, the CDR3 is TGTGCCAGCAGCCTTTCACAGGGACCTAGCTATGGCTACACCTTC.

The CDR3 region has the DNA TGCAGCGTCGAGCAGGGGACGAACACTGAAGCTTTCTTT. Encoded protein: CSVEQGTNTEAFF. The chain carries TRBV29-1 and TRBJ1-1; tentative D call: TRBD1 (6 bases). The CDR3 has 13 amino acids. V shed 6 bases and J shed 1 base, with 12 bases lying between them. The germline V gene has CDR1 SQVTM and CDR2 ANQGSEA.

The chain couples TRBV5-4 to TRBJ1-4; tentatively, D is TRBD1 (6 bases). The CDR3 runs 16 residues. Germline CDR1 and CDR2: SGHNT and YYREEE (reference sequence). Trimming removed 1 base at V and 8 bases at J, with 18 bases between. CDR3 sequence reads: CASSLNPGQGKEKLFF. In DNA form, the CDR3 reads TGTGCCAGCAGCTTGAATCCGGGGCAGGGGAAAGAAAAACTGTTTTTT. The whole variable domain, filled in from reference TRBV5-4 and TRBJ1-4, reads ETGVTQSPTHLIKTRGQQVTLRCSSQSGHNTVSWYQQALGQGPQFIFQYYREEENGRGNFPPRFSGLQFPNYSSELNVNALELDDSALYLCASSLNPGQGKEKLFFGSGTQLSVL.

This clone was detected a few times. The chain recombines TRBV7-9 with TRBJ2-1; 7 positions agree with TRBD1. CDR3 length: 12 amino acids. V shed 4 bases and J 9 bases; nucleotides not matched to a gene: 3. Germline lookup yields CDR1 SEHNR and CDR2 FQNEAQ (reference sequence). The CDR3 loop reads CASSSTGVEQFF. The CDR3 region has the DNA TGTGCCAGCAGCTCTACAGGGGTTGAGCAGTTCTTC.

The rearrangement uses TRBV27 and TRBJ2-1; TRBD2 matches 10 bases. Germline CDR1 reads MNHEY; CDR2 reads SMNVEV (reference sequence). V lost 2 bases, J lost 2 bases, and 9 bases stayed unmatched. The CDR3 extends over 18 amino acids. As DNA, the CDR3 is TGTGCCAGCAGTTTAGGGGGATCTAGCGGGGGTGCCTACAATGAGCAGTTCTTC. Protein: CASSLGGSSGGAYNEQFF.

The chain links TRBV2 to TRBJ2-5; possible D gene TRBD1, 5 bases. Between the trimmed V and J ends, which lost 1 base and 5 bases, there was a span of 17 bases. This CDR3 is 16 amino acids long. The germline V gene has CDR1 SNHLY and CDR2 FYNNEI. DNA for the CDR3: TGTGCCAGCAGTGAAGAAGGCTCGCCTTACAGGGAGACCCAGTACTTC. It encodes CASSEEGSPYRETQYF.

The chain recombines TRBV1 with TRBJ1-2. TRBV1 is termed a pseudogene. The CDR3 covers 17 residues. This CDR3 reads CTSSPRGVGGVSYGYTF. The CDR3 nucleotides read TGCACCAGCAGCCCTCGAGGTGTAGGCGGGGTCAGCTATGGCTACACCTTC.

This chain connects TRBV7-2 to TRBJ2-3, with 16 bases fitting TRBD2. This CDR3 spans 17 amino acids. CDR1 and CDR2 (germline): SGHTA, FQGNSA. Losses at the gene ends were 5 bases for V and 9 bases for J; bases not matched to a gene: 11. The CDR3 is CASSGSWGLAGGSTQYF. The CDR3 DNA sequence: TGTGCCAGCAGCGGTTCGTGGGGACTAGCGGGGGGGTCCACGCAGTATTTT.

The chain uses TRBV4-2 and TRBJ2-7; 10 bases are a match to TRBD2. CDR1 and CDR2 (germline): LGHNA, YNFKEQ. V gave up 4 bases and J gave up 3 bases; unmatched junction bases: 6. This CDR3 is built from 15 residues. CDR3 DNA: TGTGCCAGCAGCCCTAGCGGGAGAGAGGACTACGAGCAGTACTTC. Amino acid sequence: CASSPSGREDYEQYF.

V is TRBV29-1 and J is TRBJ1-1; weak D call: TRBD1 (6 bases). The CDR3 loop spans 13 amino acids. Germline V lookup: CDR1 SQVTM, CDR2 ANQGSEA. V was cut by 7 bases and J by 2 bases, with 14 bases left in between. The CDR3 region has the DNA TGCAGCGGGAGACAGGATCCAAACACTGAAGCTTTCTTT. It encodes CSGRQDPNTEAFF.

The genes are TRBV27 and TRBJ1-1; D remains unclear. CDR1 is MNHEY, CDR2 SMNVEV, per germline (reference sequence). The CDR3 contains 14 residues. V lost 6 bases and J 2 bases, leaving 13 bases between the germline ends. CDR3 bases: TGTGCCAGCAGCTCTAGAAAGAGAAACACTGAAGCTTTCTTT. It encodes CASSSRKRNTEAFF.

The rearrangement links TRBV7-9 to TRBJ2-7; a weak D match, TRBD2 (6 bases). This CDR3 region has 13 residues. In germline, CDR1 is SEHNR, CDR2 FQNEAQ (reference sequence). Trimming shortened V by 5 bases and J by 2 bases, and 10 bases separated the two germline ends. CDR3 nucleotide sequence: TGTGCCAGCAGCGCCACGGGGGCCTACGAGCAGTACTTC. Protein sequence: CASSATGAYEQYF.

The CDR3 spells CASDKGTSHNNEQFF. The DNA of the CDR3 is TGTGCCAGCGACAAGGGGACTAGCCATAACAATGAGCAGTTCTTC. This chain uses TRBV28 with TRBJ2-1, with 9 bases lining up with TRBD2. Germline V gene lookup returns CDR1 MDHEN and CDR2 SYDVKM. CDR3 length equals 15 residues. V was pared by 8 bases and J by 5 bases, with 10 bases of the junction left unmatched.

The V call is TRBV2, the J call TRBJ2-7; 7 bases match TRBD1. CDR3 size: 14 residues. The germline V gene encodes CDR1 SNHLY and CDR2 FYNNEI. Unmatched junction bases numbered 8, after V lost 7 bases and J lost 2 bases. The CDR3 is CASTLSQGAYEQYF. For the CDR3, the DNA is TGTGCCAGCACCTTATCCCAGGGGGCCTACGAGCAGTACTTC.

This sequence joins TRBV19 and TRBJ1-2, with D tentatively TRBD1 (5 bases). The CDR3 spans 14 residues. Germline CDR1 and CDR2: LNHDA and SQIVND (reference sequence). V dropped 3 bases and J dropped 4 bases, with 12 bases sitting between them. CDR3 amino acids: CASSILGEGYGYTF. CDR3 DNA sequence: TGTGCCAGTAGTATCCTAGGGGAGGGCTATGGCTACACCTTC.

The chain couples TRBV7-9 to TRBJ2-7, with TRBD2 as a possible D gene (5 bases). This CDR3 spans 13 amino acids. CDR1 and CDR2 (germline): SEHNR, FQNEAQ (reference sequence). Trimming left V 3 bases short and J 2 bases short, with 8 bases between. The CDR3 loop reads CASSFPGTYEQYF. The CDR3 nucleotides read TGTGCCAGCAGCTTCCCGGGGACCTACGAGCAGTACTTC.

The V call is TRBV4-2, the J call TRBJ2-3; 9 nucleotides line up with TRBD2. The germline CDR1 and CDR2 sequences are LGHNA and YNFKEQ. V dropped 1 base and J dropped 0; count of bases not matched to a gene: 8. The CDR3 consists of 18 residues. The chain's CDR3 is CASSQVQRTSESTDTQYF. CDR3 in DNA: TGTGCCAGCAGCCAAGTTCAGCGGACTAGCGAGAGCACAGATACGCAGTATTTT.

The V and J genes are TRBV7-9 and TRBJ2-1; 7 bases align to TRBD1. The V segment lost 4 bases and the J segment 1 base; nucleotides outside the gene matches: 4. Per germline, CDR1 SEHNR and CDR2 FQNEAQ (reference sequence). The CDR3 loop spans 15 amino acids. The CDR3 DNA sequence: TGTGCCAGCAGCTCCGACAGGGTATCCTACAATGAGCAGTTCTTC. Amino acids: CASSSDRVSYNEQFF.